This T cell receptor beta chain was captured by sequencing in a study of PD-1 blockade in classical Hodgkin lymphoma (dated by TCRdb to between 2020 and 2021). With regard to the full study: Nivolumab dosing was 3 mg/kg intravenously every 2 weeks, continuing until either disease progression or unacceptable toxicity. A peripheral blood immune signature of response to PD-1 blockade in classical Hodgkin lymphoma was defined using TCR beta sequencing and CyTOF.

This specimen's time point label, per the study, means: cycle 2 day 1 (C2D1) of nivolumab. Every trial patient had relapsed following autologous stem cell transplantation, and prior brentuximab vedotin exposure was what differed among cohorts A, B and C. The trial cohort was composed of 56 patients with relapsed/refractory classical Hodgkin lymphoma, for whom complete response, partial response or progressive disease was recorded as best overall response. In the multi-cohort phase II CheckMate 205 trial, trial patients received single-agent nivolumab. An independent review committee assessed best overall response by applying the 2007 International Working Group response criteria. Trial PBMCs were obtained immediately prior to nivolumab initiation (C1D1) and on therapy at cycle 2 day 1 and cycle 4 day 1. Peripheral blood was collected in 8 mL Vacutainer Cell Preparation Tubes, from which PBMCs were isolated by centrifugation and then cryopreserved.

Results the study describes overall, beyond this receptor: Lower diversity was observed in patients in whom nivolumab was started less than 1 year after ASCT, and these patients were excluded from later analyses so that confounding by immune reconstitution would be avoided. Baseline TCR diversity was reported to be lower in newly diagnosed patients than in healthy donors and to be lower still in relapsed/refractory patients. CD4+ but not CD8+ TCR diversity rose significantly by C4D1 (p=0.0027 vs p=0.16), most apparent in complete responders (p=0.02). The study was restricted to a single clinical trial cohort, and the causes of repertoire differences, possibly disease activity or prior therapy, were left undefined. Trial patients with a complete response had baseline diversity similar to that of newly diagnosed patients, while partial responders and progressors had significantly lower diversity.

Remarks on this clone: Its antigen is not yet known. No qualities accompany the bases; no much larger clone lies one base away.

The Qiagen DNeasy kit was used to extract genomic DNA from unsorted PBMCs and from the negatively selected CD4+ and CD8+ fractions. Using primers that anneal to V and J segments, immunoSEQ multiplex PCR amplified the TCR beta CDR3 regions. Amplification bias was minimized using a synthetic immune receptor repertoire, and residual bias was removed computationally after sequencing. In the source study's methods: Custom Python scripts were used to quantify repertoire diversity as the Shannon entropy index. Unsorted, CD4+ and CD8+ repertoires were analyzed separately, except in combined analyses where CD4+ and CD8+ sequences were merged in silico. Clonal expansion was defined as at least a 2-fold frequency increase after treatment relative to C1D1, with a pseudocount of 0.5 for undetected baseline clones. Clones with 0 or 1 copy at C1D1 were defined as singleton clones, while clones with 2 or more copies were defined as non-singleton clones. Clones expanded in unsorted samples were labelled as CD4+, CD8+ or unknown by matching protein sequences in sorted samples from the same patient. Wilcoxon tests on paired samples were used to test changes in diversity from C1D1 to C4D1. The source is immuneACCESS, and TCRdb retained only in-frame sequences with V and J called. Part of the clones is not carried over; for the studies checked, unresolved V genes explain less than half of this, and the remainder is unexplained. V, J and clone size derive from that table, while D and trimming were established from the DNA sequence. Across this sample there are about 41,000 clones, with 86% seen only once. Less than 7% of the sample is taken by the ten largest.

The CDR3 contains 14 residues, cysteine and phenylalanine counted. CDR3 DNA only is kept here, 42 bases in frame from base 1. The germline V gene (reference sequence) specifies LNHNV as CDR1 and YYDKDF as CDR2. At the junction V is shortened by 1 base and J by 5 bases, with 11 bases in between. The sequence was obtained from a human donor with classical Hodgkin lymphoma. The sequencing used peripheral blood mononuclear cells (PBMCs), collected before the second cycle of nivolumab. The rearranged chain carries TRBV15 and TRBJ2-5; the D gene is possibly TRBD1, with 6 bases matching. Read as DNA, the sequence is TGTGCCACCAGCAGAGTTGGGGGCGTGGAGACCCAGTACTTC. The resulting protein is CATSRVGGVETQYF.